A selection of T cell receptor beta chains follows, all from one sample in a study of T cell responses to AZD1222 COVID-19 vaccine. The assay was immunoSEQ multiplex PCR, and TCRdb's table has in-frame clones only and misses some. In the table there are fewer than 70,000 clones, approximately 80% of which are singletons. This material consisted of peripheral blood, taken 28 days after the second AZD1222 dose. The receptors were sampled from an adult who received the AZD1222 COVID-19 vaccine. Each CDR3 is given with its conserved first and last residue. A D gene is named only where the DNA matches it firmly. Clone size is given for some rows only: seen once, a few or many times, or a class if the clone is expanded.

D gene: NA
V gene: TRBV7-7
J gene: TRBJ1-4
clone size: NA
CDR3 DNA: TGTGCTAGCAGCCTACAGGGAAATAATGAAAAACTGTTTTTT
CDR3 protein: CASSLQGNNEKLFF

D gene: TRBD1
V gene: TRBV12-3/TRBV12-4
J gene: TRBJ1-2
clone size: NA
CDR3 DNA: TGTGCCAGCAGTTGGACGGACAGGGGCTACACCTTC
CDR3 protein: CASSWTDRGYTF

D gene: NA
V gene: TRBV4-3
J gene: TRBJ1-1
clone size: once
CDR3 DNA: TGCGCCAGCAGCGCGCAACGGCTTATTGGGGAGGCTAAGCCTGAAGCTTTCTTT
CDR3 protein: CASSAQRLIGEAKPEAFF

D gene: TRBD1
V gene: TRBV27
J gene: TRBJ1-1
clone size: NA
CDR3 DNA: TGTGCCAGCAGTTTAAGGGTAGGACAGGGTATTCACACTGAAGCTTTCTTT
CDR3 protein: CASSLRVGQGIHTEAFF

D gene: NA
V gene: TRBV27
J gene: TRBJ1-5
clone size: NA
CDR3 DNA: TGTGCCAGCAGTTCTTCCCCGGGACGGCCCCACGATCAGCCCCAGCATTTT
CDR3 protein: CASSSSPGRPHDQPQHF

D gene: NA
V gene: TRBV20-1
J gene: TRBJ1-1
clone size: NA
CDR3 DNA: TGCAGTGCTAGAGACCGACAGAGAGCTTTCTTT
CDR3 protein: CSARDRQRAFF

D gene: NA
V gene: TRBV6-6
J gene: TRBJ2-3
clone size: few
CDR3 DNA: TGTGCCAGCAGTTACGGCCGGGGACCAGATACGCAGTATTTT
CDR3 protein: CASSYGRGPDTQYF

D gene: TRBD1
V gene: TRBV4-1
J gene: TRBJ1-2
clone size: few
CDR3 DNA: TGCGCCAGCAGTCAAGATAAGACAGGGGGCAATGGCTACACCTTC
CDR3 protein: CASSQDKTGGNGYTF

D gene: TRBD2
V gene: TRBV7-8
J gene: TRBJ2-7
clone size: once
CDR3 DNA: TGTGCCAGCAACGACAGGCGTAGCGGGAACTCCTACGAGCAGTACTTC
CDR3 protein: CASNDRRSGNSYEQYF

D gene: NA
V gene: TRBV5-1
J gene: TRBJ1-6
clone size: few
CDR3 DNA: TGCGCCAGCAGCTTGGAGCCTCCGGACTTCGGGTCACCCCTCCACTTT
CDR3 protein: CASSLEPPDFGSPLHF

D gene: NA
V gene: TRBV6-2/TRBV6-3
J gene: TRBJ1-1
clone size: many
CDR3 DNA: TGTGCCAGCAGTCGGGGGACGGACACTGAAGCTTTCTTT
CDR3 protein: CASSRGTDTEAFF

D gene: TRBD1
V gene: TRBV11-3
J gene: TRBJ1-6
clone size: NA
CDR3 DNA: TGTGCCAGCAGCCAGGACAGGGCTTCACATTCACCCCTCCACTTT
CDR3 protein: CASSQDRASHSPLHF

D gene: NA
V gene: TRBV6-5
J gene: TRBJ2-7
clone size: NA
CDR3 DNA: TGTGCCAGCAGTTACGGCCTCTCCTACGAGCAGTACTTC
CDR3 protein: CASSYGLSYEQYF

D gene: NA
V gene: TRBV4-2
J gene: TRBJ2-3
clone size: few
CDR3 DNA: TGTGCCAGCAGCCAAGAGGCCGCTCGGGGCACAGATACGCAGTATTTT
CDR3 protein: CASSQEAARGTDTQYF

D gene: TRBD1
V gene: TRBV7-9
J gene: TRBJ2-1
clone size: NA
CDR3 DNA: TGTGCCAGCAGCGTAGACAGGGTCTATGAGCAGTTCTTC
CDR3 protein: CASSVDRVYEQFF

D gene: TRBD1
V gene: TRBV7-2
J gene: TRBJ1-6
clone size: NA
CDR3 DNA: TGTGCCAGCAGCCAGGGGGGGACAAGTAATTCACCCCTCCACTTT
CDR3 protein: CASSQGGTSNSPLHF

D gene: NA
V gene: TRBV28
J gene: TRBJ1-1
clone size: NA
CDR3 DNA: TGTGCCAGCAGTTTAAGGGCAGGGATCACTGAAGCTTTCTTT
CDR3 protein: CASSLRAGITEAFF

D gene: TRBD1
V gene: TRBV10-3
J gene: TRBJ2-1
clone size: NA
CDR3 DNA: TGTGCCATCAGTGAGACACCCGGGACAGGGGGCATAAATGAGCAGTTCTTC
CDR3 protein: CAISETPGTGGINEQFF

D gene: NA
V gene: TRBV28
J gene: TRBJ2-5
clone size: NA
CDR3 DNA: TGTGCCAGCAGTTGGGGTGTCGAGACCCAGTACTTC
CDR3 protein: CASSWGVETQYF

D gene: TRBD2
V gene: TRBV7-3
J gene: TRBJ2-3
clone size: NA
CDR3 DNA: TGTGCCAGCAGCTTATATCCTAGCGGAGTCACAGATACGCAGTATTTT
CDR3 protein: CASSLYPSGVTDTQYF

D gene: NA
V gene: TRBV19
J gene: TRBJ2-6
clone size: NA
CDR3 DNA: TGTGCCAGTAGTATCCGACCAGGGACCGGGGCCAACGTCCTGACTTTC
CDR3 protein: CASSIRPGTGANVLTF

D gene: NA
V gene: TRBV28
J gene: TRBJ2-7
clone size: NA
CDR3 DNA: TGTGCCAGCAGTTTCGGGACGGCACTCCCCCCCCCGTACTTC
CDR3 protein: CASSFGTALPPPYF

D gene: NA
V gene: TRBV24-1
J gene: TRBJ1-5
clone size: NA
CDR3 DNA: TGTGCCACCAGTGCAGATAGCAATCAGCCCCAGCATTTT
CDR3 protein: CATSADSNQPQHF

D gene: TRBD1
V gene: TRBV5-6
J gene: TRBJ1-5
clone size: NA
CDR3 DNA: TGTGCCAGCAGCAACTGGACAGGGCGTAATCAGCCCCAGCATTTT
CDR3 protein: CASSNWTGRNQPQHF

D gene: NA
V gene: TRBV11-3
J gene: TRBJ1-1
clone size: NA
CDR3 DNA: TGTGCCAGCCAATCCGAGATGAACACTGAAGCTTTCTTT
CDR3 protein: CASQSEMNTEAFF

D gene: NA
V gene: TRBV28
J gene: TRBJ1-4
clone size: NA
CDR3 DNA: TGTGCCAGCAGTTTACCAGGACGGATTAATGAAAAACTGTTTTTT
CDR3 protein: CASSLPGRINEKLFF

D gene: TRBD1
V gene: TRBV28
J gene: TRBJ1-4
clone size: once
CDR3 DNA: TGTGCCAGCAGTCAACAGGGGGGGCTACGGGAAAAACTGTTTTTT
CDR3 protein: CASSQQGGLREKLFF

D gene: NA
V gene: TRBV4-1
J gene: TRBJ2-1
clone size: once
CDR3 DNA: TGCGCCAGCAGCCAAGGCGAAGGCCTTAAACGTGAGCAGTTCTTC
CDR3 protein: CASSQGEGLKREQFF

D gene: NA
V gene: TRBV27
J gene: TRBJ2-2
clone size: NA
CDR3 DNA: TGTGCCAGCAGTCGCGCCCGGGGGGCGGCCGGGGAGCTGTTTTTT
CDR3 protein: CASSRARGAAGELFF